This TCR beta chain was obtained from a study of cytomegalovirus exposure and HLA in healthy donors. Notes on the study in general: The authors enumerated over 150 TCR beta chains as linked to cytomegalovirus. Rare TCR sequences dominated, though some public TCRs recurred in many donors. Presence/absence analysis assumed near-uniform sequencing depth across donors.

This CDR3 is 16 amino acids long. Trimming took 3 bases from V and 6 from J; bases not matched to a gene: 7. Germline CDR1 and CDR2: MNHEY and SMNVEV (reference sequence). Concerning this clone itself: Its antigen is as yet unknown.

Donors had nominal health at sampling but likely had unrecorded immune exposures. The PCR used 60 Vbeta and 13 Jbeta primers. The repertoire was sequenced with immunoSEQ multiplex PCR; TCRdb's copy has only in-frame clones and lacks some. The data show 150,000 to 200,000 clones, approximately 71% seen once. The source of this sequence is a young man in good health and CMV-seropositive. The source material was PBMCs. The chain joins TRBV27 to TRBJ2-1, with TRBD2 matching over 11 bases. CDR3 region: CASSFSGLAEGNEQFF. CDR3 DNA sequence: TGTGCCAGCAGTTTCTCGGGACTAGCGGAAGGCAATGAGCAGTTCTTC.